Sequencing of this T cell receptor (beta chain) was carried out in a study of control samples from healthy donors and cancer patients (dated by TCRdb to about 2020). This clone has just a few counts. No antigen is known for it. Per-nucleotide qualities are absent, and no much larger clonotype sits a single base away. The library came from the immunoSEQ multiplex PCR assay. TCRdb holds this immuneACCESS table with in-frame rearrangements only. Some clones are missing; in checked studies, unresolved V genes explain under half, and the rest has no known cause. The sample includes around 150,000 clones, with just over 85% observed a single time. About 1.7% of the sample belongs to the ten largest clones. This clonotype was obtained from a young man in good health. Sample: blood.

The nucleotides are TGTGCCAGCAGTTTATGGCGGACAGGGTGGGACAATGAGCAGTTCTTC. This translates into CASSLWRTGWDNEQFF. The sequence is built from TRBV28 and TRBJ2-1; TRBD1 agrees with 8 junctional bases. Spanning cysteine to phenylalanine, the CDR3 consists of 16 amino acids. Only the CDR3 part of the read is kept: 48 bases, read in frame from the first base. According to the germline V gene, CDR1 reads MDHEN and CDR2 reads SYDVKM. Unmatched junction bases come to 6, with V trimmed by 0 bases and J by 5 bases.